This T cell receptor (beta chain) was identified in a study of metastatic and nonmetastatic thyroid tumors. Overall study context: Repertoires from blood and tumor or nodule tissue of malignant and benign thyroid patients were compared.

Broader study findings: Reported TCR beta diversity, measured in blood and tumor, was significantly higher for malignant thyroid tumors than for benign nodules.

In its sample, this clone was seen a few times. Its target is not known. V lost 0 bases and J lost 11; bases outside the gene matches: 10. The germline gives CDR1 KGHSH, CDR2 LQKENI. CDR3 length equals 15 residues. Thyroid surgery was performed in patients who had received no treatment beforehand. Study processing details: A papillary thyroid cancer distant-metastasis classifier was built from CDR3 differences across clinicopathological groups. TCRdb re-clonotyped the PCR reads through MiXCR. The V and J calls shown here were made by TCRdb, not taken from the authors' results. Of roughly 75,000 clones in the sample, approximately 12% were seen once.

The V call is TRBV18, the J call TRBJ2-3; 8 bases align to TRBD1. The clonotype originates from a female donor with papillary thyroid cancer or a benign thyroid nodule (not recorded which). Some clones in this sample may be carry-over from other donors' samples. Material: tumor tissue. The chain's CDR3 is CASSPPGTGQGVQYF. CDR3 coding DNA: TGTGCCAGCTCACCACCGGGGACCGGACAGGGAGTGCAGTATTTT.